The 9 T cell receptor beta chains below were found in one sample sequenced in a study of blood T cells in healthy people across ages. The use of a sample-barcoded 5' primer and a J-beta primer mix characterized a second PCR of about 7 to 12 cycles. TCRdb recomputed calls from the 5' RACE reads with MiXCR, one row per CDR3 protein. The sample shows about 730,000 distinct CDR3 sequences, roughly 44% of them seen only once. The sequencing sample was made of blood. These receptors came from a woman aged 55-70 years in good health.

V usage is TRBV2 and J usage is TRBJ2-3, with a possible D match to TRBD2 (6 bases). CDR1 and CDR2 (germline): SNHLY, FYNNEI. V was trimmed by 6 bases and J by 4 bases, leaving 14 bases between them. The length of the CDR3 is 14 residues. CDR3 sequence: CASSAGYSADTQYF. CDR3 DNA: TGTGCCAGCAGCGCGGGATACAGCGCAGATACGCAGTATTTT.

This clonotype has at least ten counts. The rearrangement joins TRBV29-1 to TRBJ1-5; D is uncertain. V lost 4 bases and J 4 bases, leaving 11 bases between the germline ends. This CDR3 has 13 amino acids. Germline V gene data show CDR1 as SQVTM and CDR2 as ANQGSEA. CDR3 bases: TGCAGCGTTGCGTTGGGATCGAATCAGCCCCAGCATTTT. It yields the protein CSVALGSNQPQHF.

The V and J genes are TRBV12-3 or TRBV12-4 and TRBJ2-7, with 14 positions matching TRBD2. The J call may be wrong; the DNA end is better matched by TRBJ2-5. CDR3 size: 16 residues. The chain's CDR3 is CASSFWTSGGPETQYF. CDR3 coding DNA: TGTGCCAGCAGTTTCTGGACTAGCGGGGGGCCGGAGACCCAGTACTTC.

In the case of this clonotype: Germline is not matched at one junction end, which may reflect a read error. The rearrangement links TRBV18 to TRBJ1-5; no firm D call. Germline loops: CDR1 KGHSH, CDR2 LQKENI. The CDR3 is made up of 15 amino acids. The CDR3 bases are TGTACCAGCTCACCTCGGGCAGATAGCAATCAGCCCCAGCATTTT. This codes for CTSSPRADSNQPQHF. Full variable domain (missing parts from reference TRBV18 and TRBJ1-5): NAGVMQNPRHLVRRRGQEARLRCSPMKGHSHVYWYRQLPEEGLKFMVYLQKENIIDESGMPKERFSAEFPKEGPSILRIQQVVRGDSAAYFCTSSPRADSNQPQHFGDGTRLSIL.

This clonotype was picked up a small number of times. The chain recombines TRBV4-2 with TRBJ2-7, with 8 bases fitting TRBD2. The better agreement between TRBJ2-5 and the DNA end casts doubt on the J call. The CDR3 sequence is 16 residues long. Germline assignment: CDR1 LGHNA and CDR2 YNFKEQ. The CDR3 nucleotides read TGTGCCAGCAGGAAAAGTACTAGCGGAGGGGAAGAGACCCAGTACTTC. This gives the protein CASRKSTSGGEETQYF.

This clonotype was detected a few times. The CDR3 coding sequence is TGCGCCAGCAGCCAAGGAGGGGGCGAAGCCGAAAAACTGTTTTTT. This translates into CASSQGGGEAEKLFF. The V call is TRBV4-1, the J call TRBJ1-4; 7 nucleotides agree with TRBD1. The CDR3 has 15 amino acids. Germline CDR1 MGHRA, CDR2 YSYEKL. Trimming removed 1 base from V and 8 bases from J; junction bases left unmatched: 7.

This clonotype was seen a few times. The chain recombines TRBV6-2 or TRBV6-3 with TRBJ2-6; no firm D call. This CDR3 comprises 13 residues. Trimming left V 8 bases short and J 2 bases short, with 7 bases between. Looked up from germline, CDR1 is MNHEY and CDR2 is SVGEGT. CDR3 DNA: TGTGCCAGCTTTTCGGCTGGGGCCAACGTCCTGACTTTC. This gives the protein CASFSAGANVLTF.

The gene calls are TRBV5-1 and TRBJ1-5; D call uncertain. This CDR3 comprises 13 residues. Germline V CDR1 and CDR2: SGHRS, YFSETQ. V lost 3 bases, J lost 0 bases, and 4 bases lay in between. The CDR3: CASSWASNQPQHF. CDR3 coding DNA: TGCGCCAGCAGCTGGGCTAGCAATCAGCCCCAGCATTTT.

Ten or more counts support this clonotype. V usage is TRBV28 and J usage is TRBJ2-7; the match to TRBD2 covers 10 bases. The V gene end was trimmed by 10 bases and the J gene end by 2 bases; junction bases not matched to a gene: 11. Germline V gene lookup returns CDR1 MDHEN and CDR2 SYDVKM. The CDR3 contains 15 residues. This chain's CDR3 is CAIDDASGSTYEQYF. In DNA form, the CDR3 reads TGTGCCATCGACGATGCTAGCGGGAGTACCTACGAGCAGTACTTC.